Listed below are T cell receptor beta chains from one sample, sequenced in a study of beta chain features in type 1 diabetes. Libraries were prepared by immunoSEQ multiplex PCR; TCRdb keeps only in-frame clonotypes and omits some of them. The table has hundreds of thousands of clones, roughly 9.6% seen once. Material: naive CD4+ T cells from blood. Every receptor here comes from a woman aged 18-29 years in good health. CDR3s include the opening cysteine and the closing phenylalanine or tryptophan. The order of the fields is CDR3 length, D gene, V gene, J gene, clone size, CDR3 DNA, CDR3 protein. A D gene is named only where the DNA matches it firmly. Size is omitted from some rows. Given values are once, few, many or a class for expanded clones.

cdr3_length: 12
d_call: TRBD1
v_call: TRBV2
j_call: TRBJ2-1
clone_size: many
cdr3_nt: TGTGCCAGCAGTACCACAGGGGATGAGCAGTTCTTC
cdr3_aa: CASSTTGDEQFF

cdr3_length: 16
d_call: TRBD2
v_call: TRBV9
j_call: TRBJ2-1
clone_size: -
cdr3_nt: TGTGCCAGCAGCGTAGGGGTTAGCGGGAGCGACAATGAGCAGTTCTTC
cdr3_aa: CASSVGVSGSDNEQFF

cdr3_length: 12
d_call: -
v_call: TRBV2
j_call: TRBJ2-7
clone_size: -
cdr3_nt: TGTGCCAGCAGTGCGACAGACTACGAGCAGTACTTC
cdr3_aa: CASSATDYEQYF

cdr3_length: 16
d_call: TRBD2
v_call: TRBV27
j_call: TRBJ2-1
clone_size: -
cdr3_nt: TGTGCCAGCAGTAAGCTTACGGGACTACCATACAATGAGCAGTTCTTC
cdr3_aa: CASSKLTGLPYNEQFF

cdr3_length: 14
d_call: TRBD2
v_call: TRBV29-1
j_call: TRBJ2-2
clone_size: few
cdr3_nt: TGCACCCTGGGGGGACTAGCGGGAGGCGGGGAGCTGTTTTTT
cdr3_aa: CTLGGLAGGGELFF

cdr3_length: 14
d_call: -
v_call: TRBV11-2
j_call: TRBJ2-7
clone_size: -
cdr3_nt: TGTGCCAGCAGCTTAGGGAGAGGGCCCTACGAGCAGTACTTC
cdr3_aa: CASSLGRGPYEQYF

cdr3_length: 14
d_call: TRBD1
v_call: TRBV6-1
j_call: TRBJ1-1
clone_size: -
cdr3_nt: TGTGCCAGCGGCTCAGGGGGCTACAACACTGAAGCTTTCTTT
cdr3_aa: CASGSGGYNTEAFF

cdr3_length: 15
d_call: -
v_call: TRBV27
j_call: TRBJ1-6
clone_size: few
cdr3_nt: TGTGCCAGCAGCCTAGGGCTTGGGGGCTATTCACCCCTCCACTTT
cdr3_aa: CASSLGLGGYSPLHF

cdr3_length: 15
d_call: -
v_call: TRBV5-4
j_call: TRBJ2-1
clone_size: few
cdr3_nt: TGTGCCAGCAGCTCTCCGGGGGGCCCATACAATGAGCAGTTCTTC
cdr3_aa: CASSSPGGPYNEQFF

cdr3_length: 14
d_call: -
v_call: TRBV9
j_call: TRBJ2-3
clone_size: -
cdr3_nt: TGTGCCAGCAGCCCGAGCCGGTTTGCAGATACGCAGTATTTT
cdr3_aa: CASSPSRFADTQYF

cdr3_length: 17
d_call: TRBD1
v_call: TRBV7-9
j_call: TRBJ2-2
clone_size: few
cdr3_nt: TGTGCCAGCAGCCTGCCTTCCGGGACAGATAACACCGGGGAGCTGTTTTTT
cdr3_aa: CASSLPSGTDNTGELFF

cdr3_length: 15
d_call: -
v_call: TRBV7-9
j_call: TRBJ1-1
clone_size: -
cdr3_nt: TGTGCCAGCAGCTTTGAGGGTACGGCGAACACTGAAGCTTTCTTT
cdr3_aa: CASSFEGTANTEAFF

cdr3_length: 14
d_call: -
v_call: TRBV5-1
j_call: TRBJ2-7
clone_size: -
cdr3_nt: TGCGCCAGCAGCTTGGGGCAATTAACCTACGAGCAGTACTTC
cdr3_aa: CASSLGQLTYEQYF

cdr3_length: 14
d_call: TRBD2
v_call: TRBV14
j_call: TRBJ2-1
clone_size: few
cdr3_nt: TGTGCCAGCAGCCAAACGCGGGGGGGCACTGAGCAGTTCTTC
cdr3_aa: CASSQTRGGTEQFF

cdr3_length: 16
d_call: TRBD2
v_call: TRBV2
j_call: TRBJ2-3
clone_size: -
cdr3_nt: TGTGCCAGCAGTATCCCACCTAGCGGGGGGGCCGATACGCAGTATTTT
cdr3_aa: CASSIPPSGGADTQYF

cdr3_length: 13
d_call: -
v_call: TRBV9
j_call: TRBJ2-1
clone_size: few
cdr3_nt: TGTGCCAGCAGCGTAACTCCTTCGGGTGAGCAGTTCTTC
cdr3_aa: CASSVTPSGEQFF

cdr3_length: 13
d_call: TRBD1
v_call: TRBV6-5
j_call: TRBJ2-7
clone_size: few
cdr3_nt: TGTGCCAGCCTTCCGGGACAGGGCGGCGAGCAGTACTTC
cdr3_aa: CASLPGQGGEQYF

cdr3_length: 17
d_call: TRBD1
v_call: TRBV9
j_call: TRBJ1-1
clone_size: few
cdr3_nt: TGTGCCAGCAGCGTAGCGGTTGGCAGGGGGCCGGGCACTGAAGCTTTCTTT
cdr3_aa: CASSVAVGRGPGTEAFF

cdr3_length: 15
d_call: TRBD2
v_call: TRBV7-2
j_call: TRBJ2-1
clone_size: many
cdr3_nt: TGTGCCAGCAGCCTTAGCGGGAGTAACTACAATGAGCAGTTCTTC
cdr3_aa: CASSLSGSNYNEQFF

cdr3_length: 15
d_call: TRBD1
v_call: TRBV19
j_call: TRBJ1-1
clone_size: few
cdr3_nt: TGTGCCAGTAGTATATCCCGGGACAGAAACGCTGAAGCTTTCTTT
cdr3_aa: CASSISRDRNAEAFF

cdr3_length: 14
d_call: TRBD1
v_call: TRBV11-2
j_call: TRBJ2-7
clone_size: few
cdr3_nt: TGTGCCAGCAGCTTGACAGGGAGAGACTACGAGCAGTACTTC
cdr3_aa: CASSLTGRDYEQYF

cdr3_length: 13
d_call: -
v_call: TRBV30
j_call: TRBJ2-1
clone_size: few
cdr3_nt: TGTGCCTGGACTAGCGGAGGGGGTGGGGAGCAGTTCTTC
cdr3_aa: CAWTSGGGGEQFF

cdr3_length: 13
d_call: TRBD1
v_call: TRBV19
j_call: TRBJ1-5
clone_size: -
cdr3_nt: TGTGCCAGTAGTATACAGGGGGGTCAGCCCCAGCATTTT
cdr3_aa: CASSIQGGQPQHF

cdr3_length: 14
d_call: TRBD2
v_call: TRBV19
j_call: TRBJ2-2
clone_size: many
cdr3_nt: TGTGCCAGTAGTATAGTCGCGGGAGCCGGGGAGCTGTTTTTT
cdr3_aa: CASSIVAGAGELFF

cdr3_length: 16
d_call: TRBD2
v_call: TRBV7-2
j_call: TRBJ2-3
clone_size: few
cdr3_nt: TGTGCCAGCAGCCGCGGGACTAAACTCCCTCCAGATACGCAGTATTTT
cdr3_aa: CASSRGTKLPPDTQYF

cdr3_length: 18
d_call: TRBD1
v_call: TRBV28
j_call: TRBJ1-3
clone_size: -
cdr3_nt: TGTGCCAGCACCCTCCCGGCAGGCAGGGGGCGAGTTGGAAACACCATATATTTT
cdr3_aa: CASTLPAGRGRVGNTIYF

cdr3_length: 16
d_call: -
v_call: TRBV5-1
j_call: TRBJ1-3
clone_size: -
cdr3_nt: TGCGCCAGCAGCTTGGCCGCCCAGGGAGGAGGAAACACCATATATTTT
cdr3_aa: CASSLAAQGGGNTIYF

cdr3_length: 13
d_call: -
v_call: TRBV14
j_call: TRBJ1-1
clone_size: few
cdr3_nt: TGTGCCAGCAGCCACGCCGGGGGTAATGAAGCTTTCTTT
cdr3_aa: CASSHAGGNEAFF

cdr3_length: 18
d_call: -
v_call: TRBV30
j_call: TRBJ2-7
clone_size: few
cdr3_nt: TGTGCCTGGAGTGTACGATATCGAACGGCTAGCCGTACCTACGAGCAGTACTTC
cdr3_aa: CAWSVRYRTASRTYEQYF

cdr3_length: 16
d_call: -
v_call: TRBV19
j_call: TRBJ2-2
clone_size: -
cdr3_nt: TGTGCCAGTAGTCCGCGGACAGTACATAACACCGGGGAGCTGTTTTTT
cdr3_aa: CASSPRTVHNTGELFF

cdr3_length: 14
d_call: -
v_call: TRBV7-9
j_call: TRBJ2-3
clone_size: -
cdr3_nt: TGTGCCAGCAGAAGACAGGACCGCACAGATACGCAGTATTTT
cdr3_aa: CASRRQDRTDTQYF

cdr3_length: 18
d_call: TRBD1
v_call: TRBV4-1
j_call: TRBJ1-4
clone_size: -
cdr3_nt: TGCGCCAGCAGCCAAAGGACAGGGGCTTTGCAGATTAATGAAAAACTGTTTTTT
cdr3_aa: CASSQRTGALQINEKLFF

cdr3_length: 15
d_call: -
v_call: TRBV6-5
j_call: TRBJ2-1
clone_size: few
cdr3_nt: TGTGCCAGCAGTTCGACAGGATTTTCCTACAATGAGCAGTTCTTC
cdr3_aa: CASSSTGFSYNEQFF

cdr3_length: 17
d_call: TRBD2
v_call: TRBV5-4
j_call: TRBJ2-7
clone_size: -
cdr3_nt: TGTGCCAGCAGCAGCGGACTAGCGGGAGGGCCGCCCTACGAGCAGTACTTC
cdr3_aa: CASSSGLAGGPPYEQYF

cdr3_length: 14
d_call: -
v_call: TRBV25-1
j_call: TRBJ2-3
clone_size: many
cdr3_nt: TGTGCCAGCAGTGAACCACGGGTCACAGATACGCAGTATTTT
cdr3_aa: CASSEPRVTDTQYF

cdr3_length: 14
d_call: TRBD1
v_call: TRBV9
j_call: TRBJ1-1
clone_size: few
cdr3_nt: TGTGCCAGCAGCGGGAGGGACAGGCCGGGGACAGCTTTCTTT
cdr3_aa: CASSGRDRPGTAFF

cdr3_length: 15
d_call: -
v_call: TRBV10-3
j_call: TRBJ2-2
clone_size: few
cdr3_nt: TGTGCCATCAGTGAGTCGATGGGCAGGACCGGGGAGCTGTTTTTT
cdr3_aa: CAISESMGRTGELFF

cdr3_length: 15
d_call: -
v_call: TRBV5-4
j_call: TRBJ2-1
clone_size: many
cdr3_nt: TGTGCCAGCAGTCCCTTCGACCGGGAGCTCAATGAGCAGTTCTTC
cdr3_aa: CASSPFDRELNEQFF

cdr3_length: 11
d_call: -
v_call: TRBV18
j_call: TRBJ1-3
clone_size: -
cdr3_nt: TGTGCCAGCTCACCATCGAACACCATATATTTT
cdr3_aa: CASSPSNTIYF

cdr3_length: 15
d_call: TRBD1
v_call: TRBV7-6
j_call: TRBJ2-7
clone_size: -
cdr3_nt: TGTGCCAGCAGCACCATGGGACAGGGAATCGACGAGCAGTACTTC
cdr3_aa: CASSTMGQGIDEQYF

cdr3_length: 16
d_call: -
v_call: TRBV7-6
j_call: TRBJ2-7
clone_size: -
cdr3_nt: TGTGCCAGCAGCCCCCAGTGGGGTAGCGGCTCCTACGAGCAGTACTTC
cdr3_aa: CASSPQWGSGSYEQYF

cdr3_length: 13
d_call: -
v_call: TRBV15
j_call: TRBJ1-3
clone_size: few
cdr3_nt: TGTGCCACCAGCAGAGTTGACACGGACACCATATATTTT
cdr3_aa: CATSRVDTDTIYF

cdr3_length: 13
d_call: TRBD1
v_call: TRBV2
j_call: TRBJ1-1
clone_size: -
cdr3_nt: TGTGCCAGCAGTGAGACAGGGGGCAATGAAGCTTTCTTT
cdr3_aa: CASSETGGNEAFF

cdr3_length: 15
d_call: TRBD1
v_call: TRBV18
j_call: TRBJ2-2
clone_size: few
cdr3_nt: TGTGCCAGCTCACCATCGCAGGGGGCCCCCGGGGAGCTGTTTTTT
cdr3_aa: CASSPSQGAPGELFF

cdr3_length: 15
d_call: TRBD1
v_call: TRBV10-3
j_call: TRBJ2-3
clone_size: few
cdr3_nt: TGTGCCATCAGGGGGACAGGGACTAGCACAGATACGCAGTATTTT
cdr3_aa: CAIRGTGTSTDTQYF

cdr3_length: 16
d_call: TRBD1
v_call: TRBV27
j_call: TRBJ2-4
clone_size: -
cdr3_nt: TGTGCCAGCAGTCCCGCCGGACAGGTAGCCAAAAACATTCAGTACTTC
cdr3_aa: CASSPAGQVAKNIQYF

cdr3_length: 14
d_call: TRBD2
v_call: TRBV28
j_call: TRBJ2-3
clone_size: few
cdr3_nt: TGTGCCAGCAGTTTAGCGGGGGGCACAGATACGCAGTATTTT
cdr3_aa: CASSLAGGTDTQYF

cdr3_length: 17
d_call: TRBD2
v_call: TRBV9
j_call: TRBJ2-7
clone_size: few
cdr3_nt: TGTGCCAGCAGCGATCGGACTAGCGGGGGACCTCCCTACGAGCAGTACTTC
cdr3_aa: CASSDRTSGGPPYEQYF

cdr3_length: 16
d_call: TRBD1
v_call: TRBV5-1
j_call: TRBJ1-1
clone_size: few
cdr3_nt: TGCGCCAGCAGCTTGGCAGGGGGCAGAGGGGACACTGAAGCTTTCTTT
cdr3_aa: CASSLAGGRGDTEAFF

cdr3_length: 13
d_call: -
v_call: TRBV30
j_call: TRBJ1-4
clone_size: -
cdr3_nt: TGTGCCTGGTCGAGACAGAGTAATGAAAAACTGTTTTTT
cdr3_aa: CAWSRQSNEKLFF